Listed below are T cell receptor beta chains from one sample, sequenced in a study of blood T cell repertoires in COVID-19. Profiled with immunoSEQ multiplex PCR; TCRdb holds only in-frame clones, not every one. The sample contains approximately 200,000 clones, 75% to 90% of which appear only once. Sequencing was performed on peripheral blood. The source is a human donor in a cohort sampled during active COVID-19. Both conserved end residues are part of each CDR3. A D gene is named only where the DNA matches it firmly. Where a row states a size, it is once, few, many or the class of an expanded clone; other rows omit it.

J gene,D gene,V gene,clone size,CDR3 protein,CDR3 DNA
TRBJ2-7,TRBD1,TRBV7-9,NA,CASSLVGAGTGGYEQYF,TGTGCCAGCAGCTTAGTTGGGGCGGGGACAGGCGGCTACGAGCAGTACTTC
TRBJ1-2,NA,TRBV3-1/TRBV3-2,NA,CASSQGERGAEYGYTF,TGTGCCAGCAGCCAAGGCGAACGGGGGGCTGAGTATGGCTACACCTTC
TRBJ2-3,NA,TRBV2,NA,CASMVQGADTQYF,TGTGCCAGCATGGTCCAGGGCGCAGATACGCAGTATTTT
TRBJ2-1,TRBD2,TRBV27,NA,CASSFGREYNEQFF,TGTGCCAGCAGTTTTGGGCGGGAGTACAATGAGCAGTTCTTC
TRBJ1-5,NA,TRBV28,NA,CASRGQSAGESQHF,TGTGCCAGCAGAGGACAGTCGGCTGGGGAGTCCCAGCATTTT
TRBJ1-1,NA,TRBV30,NA,CAWTHRRGNTEAFF,TGTGCCTGGACACACCGGAGGGGGAACACTGAAGCTTTCTTT
TRBJ2-3,TRBD2,TRBV4-2,NA,CASSQEAGGRDTQYF,TGTGCCAGCAGCCAAGAGGCGGGAGGGCGAGATACGCAGTATTTT
TRBJ1-1,NA,TRBV9,few,CASSVAVNTEAFF,TGTGCCAGCAGCGTAGCAGTTAACACTGAAGCTTTCTTT
TRBJ1-5,NA,TRBV7-9,NA,CASSLDGNQPQHF,TGTGCCAGCAGCTTAGACGGGAATCAGCCCCAGCATTTT
TRBJ2-7,NA,TRBV25-1,many,CASSEPTDSSYEQYF,TGTGCCAGCAGTGAGCCGACAGACAGCTCCTACGAGCAGTACTTC
TRBJ2-7,TRBD1,TRBV24-1,once,CATSDKGSGTAYEQYF,TGTGCCACCAGTGACAAGGGGTCCGGGACAGCCTACGAGCAGTACTTC
TRBJ2-1,NA,TRBV18,NA,CASSPPVGIVYNEQFF,TGTGCCAGCTCACCACCGGTCGGGATCGTATACAATGAGCAGTTCTTC
TRBJ1-4,NA,TRBV19,NA,CASSISPATNEKLFF,TGTGCCAGTAGTATAAGCCCCGCAACTAATGAAAAACTGTTTTTT
TRBJ1-2,NA,TRBV5-1,NA,CASSVGALGDGYTF,TGCGCCAGCAGCGTGGGCGCATTGGGAGATGGCTACACCTTC
TRBJ1-1,TRBD1,TRBV30,NA,CAWRGQGRNTEAFF,TGTGCCTGGAGAGGACAGGGAAGGAACACTGAAGCTTTCTTT
TRBJ1-2,TRBD1,TRBV28,NA,CASSLTTGAQSYGYTF,TGTGCCAGCAGTTTAACCACAGGGGCCCAATCCTATGGCTACACCTTC
TRBJ2-7,TRBD2,TRBV20-1,NA,CSAGGSGRFYEQYF,TGCAGTGCTGGTGGTAGCGGGAGGTTCTACGAGCAGTACTTC
TRBJ2-5,TRBD1,TRBV27,NA,CASSPGTGGTTQYF,TGTGCCAGCAGTCCAGGGACAGGGGGAACGACCCAGTACTTC
TRBJ2-7,NA,TRBV5-1,once,CASSLVFGGGEQYF,TGCGCCAGCAGCTTGGTATTTGGGGGCGGGGAGCAGTACTTC
TRBJ2-7,TRBD1,TRBV15,few,CATSRGRDSYEQYF,TGTGCCACCAGCAGAGGCAGGGACAGCTACGAGCAGTACTTC
TRBJ2-7,TRBD1,TRBV19,NA,CASSIGQGAYEQYF,TGTGCCAGTAGTATAGGACAGGGAGCCTACGAGCAGTACTTC
TRBJ1-1,NA,TRBV4-1,NA,CASSQTMSEQRTTEAFF,TGCGCCAGCAGCCAAACGATGAGCGAACAGCGGACCACTGAAGCTTTCTTT
TRBJ2-1,TRBD1,TRBV7-9,NA,CASSLDRGPEFF,TGTGCCAGCAGCCTCGACAGGGGTCCGGAGTTCTTC
TRBJ2-7,TRBD1,TRBV11-2,NA,CASSLVWGGQGEFYEQYF,TGTGCCAGCAGCTTAGTATGGGGGGGACAGGGGGAATTCTACGAGCAGTACTTC
TRBJ2-6,NA,TRBV13,NA,CASSSDAGLSGANVLTF,TGTGCCAGCAGCTCAGACGCAGGGCTCTCTGGGGCCAACGTCCTGACTTTC
TRBJ1-1,NA,TRBV5-5,NA,CASTLGPQGGTEAFF,TGTGCCAGCACCCTTGGACCACAGGGCGGCACTGAAGCTTTCTTT
TRBJ2-2,TRBD1,TRBV6-5,NA,CASRPGQGALGELFF,TGTGCCAGCAGACCCGGACAGGGGGCGCTCGGGGAGCTGTTTTTT